Each of the 6 T cell receptor beta chains below was sequenced from the same sample in a study of beta chain features in type 1 diabetes. What was sequenced were expressed TCRB transcripts, since all of the isolated RNA had been reverse transcribed. The method was immunoSEQ multiplex PCR; TCRdb's version includes in-frame clones alone and lacks a portion of them. The table lists around 280,000 clones, 14% to 15% of them singletons, with around 0.015% in the top ten. Whole-study findings and limits: TCRB CDR3 length was moderately but significantly reduced in all four CD4+ subsets of Type 1 diabetes patients.

No antigens are known for them. Material for sequencing was naive CD4+ T cells from blood. These receptors originate from a man younger than 35 with type 1 diabetes.

The CDR3 loop reads CASSFGTDSNQPQHF. The CDR3 nucleotides are TGCGCCAGCAGTTTCGGGACAGATAGCAATCAGCCCCAGCATTTT. The chain couples TRBV5-1 to TRBJ1-5, with 7 bases fitting TRBD1. The CDR3 runs to 15 residues. Germline values: CDR1 SGHRS, CDR2 YFSETQ. The trim removed 5 bases at V and 0 bases at J, leaving 5 bases unmatched.

With respect to this clone: Compared with germline, one end of the junction differs, possibly owing to a read error. The chain is built from TRBV5-1 and TRBJ2-1; 8 bases are a match to TRBD2. The germline gives CDR1 SGHRS, CDR2 YFSETQ. The CDR3 length is 11 residues. DNA of the CDR3: TGCGCCAGCAGCTTTTTGGGACTAGTCGTCTTC. It codes for CASSFLGLVVF.

The chain couples TRBV12-5 to TRBJ1-2; D may be TRBD1 (5 bases). The CDR3 spans 15 residues. Germline CDR1 and CDR2: LGHNT and FRNRAP. Trimming shortened V by 0 bases and J by 6 bases, and 14 bases separated the two germline ends. The CDR3 coding sequence is TGTGCTAGTGGTTTGGTGTCAGGGCGATACGATGGCTACACCTTC. Amino acid sequence: CASGLVSGRYDGYTF.

This clone was observed a handful of times. The chain links TRBV23-1 to TRBJ1-5, with a possible D match to TRBD1 (5 bases). TRBV23-1 is an ORF, and what it does is uncertain. The CDR3 totals 17 residues. V lost 6 bases and J 3 bases, leaving 21 bases between the germline ends. The CDR3 DNA reads TGCGCCAGCAGCCCCGACGGGGGTTCGGTTTTCAATCAGCCCCAGCATTTT. Its protein is CASSPDGGSVFNQPQHF.

The chain recombines TRBV7-9 with TRBJ1-1, with 7 bases fitting TRBD1. This CDR3 spans 16 amino acids. Trimming removed 5 bases from V and 0 bases from J; junction bases left unmatched: 9. The germline CDR1 and CDR2 sequences are SEHNR and FQNEAQ (reference sequence). The CDR3 loop is CASSPRGTVMNTEAFF. CDR3 bases: TGTGCCAGCAGCCCCCGCGGGACAGTCATGAACACTGAAGCTTTCTTT.

To note about this clone: A junction end diverges from the germline sequence, so it may reflect a read error. The rearrangement links TRBV7-8 to TRBJ1-2; TRBD1 aligns across 10 bases. Per germline, CDR1 SGHVS and CDR2 FQNEAQ. This CDR3 has 12 residues. CDR3 nucleotide sequence: TGTGCCAGCAGCTTAGATCGGGACAGGGGCCTCTTC. Protein: CASSLDRDRGLF.